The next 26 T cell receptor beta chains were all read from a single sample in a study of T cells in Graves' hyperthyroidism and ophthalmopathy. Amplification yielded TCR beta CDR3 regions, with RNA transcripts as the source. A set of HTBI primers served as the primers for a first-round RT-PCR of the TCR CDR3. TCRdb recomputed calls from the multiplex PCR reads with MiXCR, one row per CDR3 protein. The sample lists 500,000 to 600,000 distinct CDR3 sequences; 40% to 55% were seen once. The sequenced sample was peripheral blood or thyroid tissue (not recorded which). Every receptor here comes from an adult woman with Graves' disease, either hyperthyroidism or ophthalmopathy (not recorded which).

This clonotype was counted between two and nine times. CDR3 residues: CASSLLGQGARYEQYF. The CDR3 bases are TGTGCCAGCAGTTTACTCGGGCAGGGGGCGCGATACGAGCAGTACTTC. This chain links TRBV27 with TRBJ2-7; 8 nucleotides match TRBD1. Germline lookup yields CDR1 MNHEY and CDR2 SMNVEV (reference sequence). This CDR3 spans 16 amino acids. The junction had 10 bases not matched to a gene; V was cut back by 2 bases and J by 4 bases.

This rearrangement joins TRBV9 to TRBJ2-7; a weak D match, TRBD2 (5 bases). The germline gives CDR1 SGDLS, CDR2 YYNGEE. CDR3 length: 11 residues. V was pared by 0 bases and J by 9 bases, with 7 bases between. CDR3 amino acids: CASSVGSGQYF. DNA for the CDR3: TGTGCCAGCAGCGTAGGGAGCGGGCAGTACTTC.

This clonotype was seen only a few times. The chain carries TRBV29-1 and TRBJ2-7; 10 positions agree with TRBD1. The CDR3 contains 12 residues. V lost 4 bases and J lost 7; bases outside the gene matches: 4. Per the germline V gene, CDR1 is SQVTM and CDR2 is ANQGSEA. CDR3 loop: CSVGGQGREQYF. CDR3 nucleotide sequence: TGCAGCGTTGGGGGACAGGGGCGGGAGCAGTACTTC.

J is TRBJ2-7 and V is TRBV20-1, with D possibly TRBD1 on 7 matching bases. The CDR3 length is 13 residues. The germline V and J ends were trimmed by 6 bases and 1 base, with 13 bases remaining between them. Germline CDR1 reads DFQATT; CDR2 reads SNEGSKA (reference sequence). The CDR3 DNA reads TGCAGTGCCAGGGGGACTCTATCCTACGAGCAGTACTTC. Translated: CSARGTLSYEQYF.

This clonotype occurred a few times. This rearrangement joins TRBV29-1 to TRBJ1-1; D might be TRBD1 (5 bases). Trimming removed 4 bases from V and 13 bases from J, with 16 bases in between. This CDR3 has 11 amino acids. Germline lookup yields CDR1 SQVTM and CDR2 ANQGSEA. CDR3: CSVVWGGFVFF. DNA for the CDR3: TGCAGCGTTGTTTGGGGGGGTTTTGTTTTCTTT.

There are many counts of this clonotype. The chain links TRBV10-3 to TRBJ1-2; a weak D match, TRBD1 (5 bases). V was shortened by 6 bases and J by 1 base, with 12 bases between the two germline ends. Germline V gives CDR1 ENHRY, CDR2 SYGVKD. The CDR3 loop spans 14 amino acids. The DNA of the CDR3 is TGTGCCATCAGGAGGGACGCTCATAACTATGGCTACACCTTC. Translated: CAIRRDAHNYGYTF.

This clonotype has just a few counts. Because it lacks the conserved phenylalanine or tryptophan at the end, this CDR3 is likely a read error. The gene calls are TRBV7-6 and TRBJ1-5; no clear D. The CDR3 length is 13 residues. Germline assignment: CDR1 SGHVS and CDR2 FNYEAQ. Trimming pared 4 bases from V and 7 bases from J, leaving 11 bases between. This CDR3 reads CASSSDAGQPQHS. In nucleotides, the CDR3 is TGTGCCAGCAGCTCGGACGCGGGACAGCCCCAGCATTCA.

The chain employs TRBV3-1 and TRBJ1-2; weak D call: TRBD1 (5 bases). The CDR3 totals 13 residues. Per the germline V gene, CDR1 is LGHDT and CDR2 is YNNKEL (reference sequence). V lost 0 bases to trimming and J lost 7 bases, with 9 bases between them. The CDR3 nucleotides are TGTGCCAGCAGCCAAGACAGGGATCTTGGCTACACCTTC. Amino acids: CASSQDRDLGYTF.

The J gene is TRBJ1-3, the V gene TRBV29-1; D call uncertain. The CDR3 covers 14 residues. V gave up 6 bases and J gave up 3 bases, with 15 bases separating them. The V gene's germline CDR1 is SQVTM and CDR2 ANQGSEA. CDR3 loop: CSVIREAGGNTIYF. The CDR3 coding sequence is TGCAGCGTAATACGAGAGGCTGGTGGAAACACCATATATTTT. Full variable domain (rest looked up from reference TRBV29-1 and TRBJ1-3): SAVISQKPSRDICQRGTSLTIQCQVDSQVTMMFWYRQQPGQSLTLIATANQGSEATYESGFVIDKFPISRPNLTFSTLTVSNMSPEDSSIYLCSVIREAGGNTIYFGEGSWLTVV.

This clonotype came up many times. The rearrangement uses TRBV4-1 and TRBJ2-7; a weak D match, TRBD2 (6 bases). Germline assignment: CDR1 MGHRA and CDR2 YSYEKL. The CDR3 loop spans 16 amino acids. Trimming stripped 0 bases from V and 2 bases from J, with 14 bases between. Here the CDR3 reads CASSQDGGGLTYEQYF. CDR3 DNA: TGCGCCAGCAGCCAAGATGGCGGAGGGCTTACCTACGAGCAGTACTTC.

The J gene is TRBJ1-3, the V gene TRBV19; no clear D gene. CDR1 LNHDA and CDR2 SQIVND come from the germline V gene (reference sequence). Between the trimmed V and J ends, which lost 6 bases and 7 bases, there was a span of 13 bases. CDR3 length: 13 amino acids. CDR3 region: CASRVGAGNTIYF. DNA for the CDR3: TGTGCCAGTAGGGTCGGCGCCGGCAACACCATATATTTT.

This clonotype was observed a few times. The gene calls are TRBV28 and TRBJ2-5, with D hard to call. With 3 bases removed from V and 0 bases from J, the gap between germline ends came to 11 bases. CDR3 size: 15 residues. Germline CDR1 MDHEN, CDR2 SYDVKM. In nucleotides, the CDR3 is TGTGCCAGCAGTTTCAGACAAACCTACCAAGAGACCCAGTACTTC. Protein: CASSFRQTYQETQYF. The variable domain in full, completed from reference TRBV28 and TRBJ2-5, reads DVKVTQSSRYLVKRTGEKVFLECVQDMDHENMFWYRQDPGLGLRLIYFSYDVKMKEKGDIPEGYSVSREKKERFSLILESASTNQTSMYLCASSFRQTYQETQYFGPGTRLLVL.

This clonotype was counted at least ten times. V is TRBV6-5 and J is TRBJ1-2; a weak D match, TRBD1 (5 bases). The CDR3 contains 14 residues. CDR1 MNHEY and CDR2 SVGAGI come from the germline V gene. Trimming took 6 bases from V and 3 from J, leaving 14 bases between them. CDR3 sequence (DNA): TGTGCCAGCAGCCCCGACAGATTATACTATGGCTACACCTTC. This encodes CASSPDRLYYGYTF.

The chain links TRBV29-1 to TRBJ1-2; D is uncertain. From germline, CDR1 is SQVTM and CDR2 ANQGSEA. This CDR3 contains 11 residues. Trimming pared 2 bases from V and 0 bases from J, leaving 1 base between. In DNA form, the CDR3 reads TGCAGCGTTGAAACTAACTATGGCTACACCTTC. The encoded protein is CSVETNYGYTF.

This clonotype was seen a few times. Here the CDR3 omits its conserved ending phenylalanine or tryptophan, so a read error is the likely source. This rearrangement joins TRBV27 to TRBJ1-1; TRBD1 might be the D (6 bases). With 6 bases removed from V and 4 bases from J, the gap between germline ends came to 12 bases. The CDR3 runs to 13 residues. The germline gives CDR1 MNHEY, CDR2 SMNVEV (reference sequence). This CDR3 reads CASSVGGFTEAFL. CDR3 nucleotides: TGTGCCAGCAGCGTAGGGGGTTTCACTGAAGCTTTCCTT.

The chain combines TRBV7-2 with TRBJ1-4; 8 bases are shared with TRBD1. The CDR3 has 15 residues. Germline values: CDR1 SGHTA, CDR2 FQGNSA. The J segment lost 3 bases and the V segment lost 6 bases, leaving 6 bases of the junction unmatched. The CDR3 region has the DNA TGTGCCAGCAGTAGCAGGGGGCGTCCTAATGAAAAACTGTTTTTT. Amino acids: CASSSRGRPNEKLFF.

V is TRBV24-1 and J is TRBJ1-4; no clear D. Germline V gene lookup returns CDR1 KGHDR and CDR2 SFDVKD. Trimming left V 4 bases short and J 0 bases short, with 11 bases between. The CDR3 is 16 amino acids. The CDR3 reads CATSESRDATNEKLFF. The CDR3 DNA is TGTGCCACCAGTGAGTCCCGTGACGCAACTAATGAAAAACTGTTTTTT.

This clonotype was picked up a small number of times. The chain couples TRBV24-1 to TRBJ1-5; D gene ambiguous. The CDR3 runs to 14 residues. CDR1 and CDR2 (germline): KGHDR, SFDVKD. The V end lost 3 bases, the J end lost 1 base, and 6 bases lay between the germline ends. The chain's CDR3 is CATSDNLSNQPQHF. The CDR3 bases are TGTGCCACCAGTGATAATTTGAGCAATCAGCCCCAGCATTTT.

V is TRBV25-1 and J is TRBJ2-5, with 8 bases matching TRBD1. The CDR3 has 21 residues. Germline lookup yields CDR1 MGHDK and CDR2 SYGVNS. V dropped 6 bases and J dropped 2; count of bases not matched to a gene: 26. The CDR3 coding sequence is TGTGCCAGCAGCGTCGCACGGACAGGGCGTTTGAGTAACCTTACGCAAGAGACCCAGTACTTC. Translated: CASSVARTGRLSNLTQETQYF. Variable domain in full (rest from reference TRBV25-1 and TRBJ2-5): EADIYQTPRYLVIGTGKKITLECSQTMGHDKMYWYQQDPGMELHLIHYSYGVNSTEKGDLSSESTVSRIRTEHFPLTLESARPSHTSQYLCASSVARTGRLSNLTQETQYFGPGTRLLVL.

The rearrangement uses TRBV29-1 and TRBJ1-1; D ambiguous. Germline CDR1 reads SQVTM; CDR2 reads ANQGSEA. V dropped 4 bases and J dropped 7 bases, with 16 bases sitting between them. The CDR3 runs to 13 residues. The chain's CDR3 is CSVVRWVGSEAFF. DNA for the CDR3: TGCAGCGTTGTGAGGTGGGTAGGGAGTGAAGCTTTCTTT.

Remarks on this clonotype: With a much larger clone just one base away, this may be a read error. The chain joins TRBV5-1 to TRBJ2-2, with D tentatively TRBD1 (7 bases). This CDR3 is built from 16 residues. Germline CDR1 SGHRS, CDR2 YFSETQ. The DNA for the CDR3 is TGCGCCAGCAGCTTGGAGGCAGGGGGTCCCACCGGGGGGCTGTTTTTT. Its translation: CASSLEAGGPTGGLFF.

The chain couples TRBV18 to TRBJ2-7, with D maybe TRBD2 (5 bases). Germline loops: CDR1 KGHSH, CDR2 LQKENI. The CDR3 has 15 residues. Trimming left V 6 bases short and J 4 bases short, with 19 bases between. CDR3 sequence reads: CASSEPQPRTYEQYF. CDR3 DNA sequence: TGTGCCAGCTCGGAACCGCAACCGAGGACTTACGAGCAGTACTTC.

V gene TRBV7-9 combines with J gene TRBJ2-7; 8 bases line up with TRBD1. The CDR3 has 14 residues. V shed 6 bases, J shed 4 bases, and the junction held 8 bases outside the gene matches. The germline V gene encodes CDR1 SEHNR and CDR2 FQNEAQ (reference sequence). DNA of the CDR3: TGTGCCAGCAGTTTCTCGGGACAGGCGTACGAGCAGTACTTC. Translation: CASSFSGQAYEQYF. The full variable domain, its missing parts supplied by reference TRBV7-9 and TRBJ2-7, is DTGVSQNPRHKITKRGQNVTFRCDPISEHNRLYWYRQTLGQGPEFLTYFQNEAQLEKSRLLSDRFSAERPKGSFSTLEIQRTEQGDSAMYLCASSFSGQAYEQYFGPGTRLTVT.

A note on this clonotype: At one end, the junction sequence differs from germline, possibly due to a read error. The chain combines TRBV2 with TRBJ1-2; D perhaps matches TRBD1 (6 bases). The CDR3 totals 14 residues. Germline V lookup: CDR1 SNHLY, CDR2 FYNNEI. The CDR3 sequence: CASREAPQGTGYTF. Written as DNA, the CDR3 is TGTGCCAGCAGGGAAGCCCCGCAGGGGACTGGCTACACCTTC. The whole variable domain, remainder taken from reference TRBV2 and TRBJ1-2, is EPEVTQTPSHQVTQMGQEVILRCVPISNHLYFYWYRQILGQKVEFLVSFYNNEISEKSEIFDDQFSVERPDGSNFTLKIRSTKLEDSAMYFCASREAPQGTGYTFGSGTRLTVV.

The DNA for the CDR3 is TGCAGTGCCGCGACTAGCATGGAGACCCAGTACTTC. Translated, it gives CSAATSMETQYF. The V gene is TRBV20-1, the J gene TRBJ2-5; 7 bases are a match to TRBD2. Trimming at V came to 6 bases and at J to 5 bases, leaving 6 bases not matched to a gene. CDR1 is DFQATT and CDR2 is SNEGSKA in the germline V gene (reference sequence). The CDR3 has 12 residues.

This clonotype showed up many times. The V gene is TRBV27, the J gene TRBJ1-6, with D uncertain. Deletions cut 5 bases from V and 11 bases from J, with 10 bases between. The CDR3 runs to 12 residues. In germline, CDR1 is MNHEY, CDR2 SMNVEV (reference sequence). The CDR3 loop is CASSDMGTPLHF. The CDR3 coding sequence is TGTGCCAGCAGTGACATGGGGACACCCCTCCACTTT.